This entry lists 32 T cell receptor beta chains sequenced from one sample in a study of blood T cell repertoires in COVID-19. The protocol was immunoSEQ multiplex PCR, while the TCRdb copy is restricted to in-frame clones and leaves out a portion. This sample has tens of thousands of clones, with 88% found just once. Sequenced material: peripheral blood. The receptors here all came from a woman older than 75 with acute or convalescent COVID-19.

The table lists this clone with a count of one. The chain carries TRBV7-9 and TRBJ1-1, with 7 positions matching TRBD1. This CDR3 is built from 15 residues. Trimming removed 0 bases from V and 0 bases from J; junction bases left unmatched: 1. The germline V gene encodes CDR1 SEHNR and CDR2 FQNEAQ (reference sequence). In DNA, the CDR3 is TGTGCCAGCAGCTTAGCGACAGGGCTGAACACTGAAGCTTTCTTT. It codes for CASSLATGLNTEAFF.

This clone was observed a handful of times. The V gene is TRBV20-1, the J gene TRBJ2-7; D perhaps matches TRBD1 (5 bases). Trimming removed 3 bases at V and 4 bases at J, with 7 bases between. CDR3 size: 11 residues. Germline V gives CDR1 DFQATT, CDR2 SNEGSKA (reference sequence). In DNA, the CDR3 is TGCAGTGCTAGTAGGGGATACGAGCAGTACTTC. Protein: CSASRGYEQYF.

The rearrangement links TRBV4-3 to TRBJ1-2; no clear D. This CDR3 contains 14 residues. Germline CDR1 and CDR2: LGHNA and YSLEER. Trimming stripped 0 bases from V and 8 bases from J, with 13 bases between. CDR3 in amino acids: CASSQDLRITGYTF. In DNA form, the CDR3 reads TGCGCCAGCAGCCAAGATTTGCGGATCACCGGCTACACCTTC.

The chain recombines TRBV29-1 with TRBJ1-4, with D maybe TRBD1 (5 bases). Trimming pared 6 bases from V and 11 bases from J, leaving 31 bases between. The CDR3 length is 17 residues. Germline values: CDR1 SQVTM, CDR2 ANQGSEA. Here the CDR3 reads CSVTRNGDGLDGGKLFF. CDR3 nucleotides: TGCAGCGTCACCCGGAACGGGGATGGTCTAGATGGGGGGAAACTGTTTTTT.

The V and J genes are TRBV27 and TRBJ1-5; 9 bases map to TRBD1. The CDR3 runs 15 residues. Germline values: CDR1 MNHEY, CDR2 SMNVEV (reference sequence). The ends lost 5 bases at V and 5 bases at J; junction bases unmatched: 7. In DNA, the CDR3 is TGTGCCAGCAGTCACGGGACAGGGAAGGATCAGCCCCAGCATTTT. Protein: CASSHGTGKDQPQHF.

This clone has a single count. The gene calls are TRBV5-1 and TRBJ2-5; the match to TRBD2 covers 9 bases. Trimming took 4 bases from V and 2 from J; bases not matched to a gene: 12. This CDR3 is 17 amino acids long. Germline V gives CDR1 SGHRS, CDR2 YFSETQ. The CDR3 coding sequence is TGCGCCAGCAGCCCCCCAGGGCGGGAGGGCTTACAAGAGACCCAGTACTTC. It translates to CASSPPGREGLQETQYF.

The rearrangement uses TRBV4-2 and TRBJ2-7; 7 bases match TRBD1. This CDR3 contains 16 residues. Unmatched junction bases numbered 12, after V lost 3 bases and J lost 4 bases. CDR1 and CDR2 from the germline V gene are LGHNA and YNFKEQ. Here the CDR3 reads CASSQESQGGYYEQYF. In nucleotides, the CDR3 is TGTGCCAGCAGCCAGGAAAGTCAAGGGGGCTATTACGAGCAGTACTTC.

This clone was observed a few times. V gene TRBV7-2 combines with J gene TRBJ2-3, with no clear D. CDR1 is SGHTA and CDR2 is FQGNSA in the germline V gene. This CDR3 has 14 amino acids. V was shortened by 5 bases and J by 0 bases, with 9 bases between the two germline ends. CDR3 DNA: TGTGCCAGCAGCCCCCCCCCTAGCACAGATACGCAGTATTTT. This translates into CASSPPPSTDTQYF.

CDR3 amino acids: CASSQGQGNGYTF. CDR3 in DNA: TGTGCCAGCAGCCAAGGTCAGGGTAACGGCTACACCTTC. The chain is built from TRBV3-1 (or the pseudogene TRBV3-2) and TRBJ1-2; possibly TRBD1 for D (5 bases). The germline V gene encodes CDR1 LGHDT and CDR2 YNNKEL (reference sequence). The germline V and J ends were trimmed by 1 base and 8 bases, with 11 bases remaining between them. The CDR3 loop spans 13 amino acids.

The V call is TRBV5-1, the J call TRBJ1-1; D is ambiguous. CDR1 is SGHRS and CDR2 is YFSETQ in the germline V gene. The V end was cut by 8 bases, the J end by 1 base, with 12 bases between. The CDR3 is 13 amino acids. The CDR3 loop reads CASQYTENTEAFF. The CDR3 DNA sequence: TGCGCCAGTCAATATACAGAGAACACTGAAGCTTTCTTT.

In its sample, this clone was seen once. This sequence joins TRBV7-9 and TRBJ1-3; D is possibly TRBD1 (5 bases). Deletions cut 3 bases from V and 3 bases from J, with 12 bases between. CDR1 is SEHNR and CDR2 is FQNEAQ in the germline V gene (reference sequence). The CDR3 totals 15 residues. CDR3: CASSLGTGVGNTIYF. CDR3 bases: TGTGCCAGCAGCTTGGGAACGGGGGTTGGAAACACCATATATTTT.

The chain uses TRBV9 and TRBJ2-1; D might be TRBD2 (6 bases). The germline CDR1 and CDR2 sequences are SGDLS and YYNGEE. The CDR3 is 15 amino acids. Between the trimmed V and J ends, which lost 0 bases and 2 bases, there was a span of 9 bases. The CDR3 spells CASSVGAGTYNEQFF. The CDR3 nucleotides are TGTGCCAGCAGCGTAGGGGCGGGGACCTACAATGAGCAGTTCTTC.

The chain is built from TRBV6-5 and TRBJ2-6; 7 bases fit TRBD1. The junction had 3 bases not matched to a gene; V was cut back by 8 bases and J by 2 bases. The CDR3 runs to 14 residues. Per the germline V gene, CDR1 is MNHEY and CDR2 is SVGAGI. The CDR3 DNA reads TGTGCCAGCGAAGACAGGGCTGGGGCCAACGTCCTGACTTTC. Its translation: CASEDRAGANVLTF.

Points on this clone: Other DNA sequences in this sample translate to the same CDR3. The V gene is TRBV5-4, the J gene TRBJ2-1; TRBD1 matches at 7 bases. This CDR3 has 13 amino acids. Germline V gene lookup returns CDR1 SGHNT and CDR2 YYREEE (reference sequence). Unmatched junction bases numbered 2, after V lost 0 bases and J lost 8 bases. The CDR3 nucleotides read TGTGCCAGCAGCTTGGAGCAGGGGGATGAGCAGTTCTTC. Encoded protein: CASSLEQGDEQFF.

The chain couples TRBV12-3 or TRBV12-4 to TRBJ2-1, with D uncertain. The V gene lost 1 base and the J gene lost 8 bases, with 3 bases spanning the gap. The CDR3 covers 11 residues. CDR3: CASSLVDEQFF. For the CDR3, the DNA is TGTGCCAGCAGTTTAGTCGATGAGCAGTTCTTC.

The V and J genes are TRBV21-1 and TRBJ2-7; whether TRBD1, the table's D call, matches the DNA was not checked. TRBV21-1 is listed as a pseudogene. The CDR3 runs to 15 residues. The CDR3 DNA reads TGTGCCAGCAGCCGGGCGGGGACAGGGGGTTTCGAGCAGTACTTC. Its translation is CASSRAGTGGFEQYF.

Here the CDR3 reads CASSPGHPNNEQFF. CDR3 DNA sequence: TGTGCCAGCAGCCCGGGACATCCCAACAATGAGCAGTTCTTC. The genes are TRBV5-8 and TRBJ2-1, with a weak D call TRBD1 (6 bases). V was trimmed by 4 bases and J by 5 bases, leaving 13 bases between them. The CDR3 contains 14 residues. Germline V CDR1 and CDR2: SGHTS, YDEGEE.

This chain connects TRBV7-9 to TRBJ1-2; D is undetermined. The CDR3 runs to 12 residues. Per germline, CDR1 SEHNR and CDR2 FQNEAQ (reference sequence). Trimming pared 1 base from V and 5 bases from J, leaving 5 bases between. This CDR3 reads CASSLDQYGYTF. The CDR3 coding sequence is TGTGCCAGCAGCTTAGATCAATATGGCTACACCTTC.

CDR3 DNA: TGTGCCAGCAGACCTTACCCTACCTATAGCACAGATACGCAGTATTTT. It is translated as CASRPYPTYSTDTQYF. The chain joins TRBV27 to TRBJ2-3; no clear D gene. V dropped 6 bases and J dropped 0 bases, with 16 bases sitting between them. The CDR3 is 16 residues long. Germline loops: CDR1 MNHEY, CDR2 SMNVEV (reference sequence).

CDR3 coding DNA: TGTGCCAGCTCACCACCGGGAGGTAATAGCAATCAGCCCCAGCATTTT. This translates into CASSPPGGNSNQPQHF. The genes are TRBV18 and TRBJ1-5; the D is unclear. Per the germline V gene, CDR1 is KGHSH and CDR2 is LQKENI. CDR3 length: 16 amino acids. V lost 0 bases, J lost 0 bases, and 9 bases lay in between.

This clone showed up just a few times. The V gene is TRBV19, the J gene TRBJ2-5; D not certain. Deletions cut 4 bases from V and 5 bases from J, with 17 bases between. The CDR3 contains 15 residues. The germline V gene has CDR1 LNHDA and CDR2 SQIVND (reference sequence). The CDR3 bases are TGTGCCAGTAGTACACTACATAAGGTTACGGAGACCCAGTACTTC. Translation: CASSTLHKVTETQYF.

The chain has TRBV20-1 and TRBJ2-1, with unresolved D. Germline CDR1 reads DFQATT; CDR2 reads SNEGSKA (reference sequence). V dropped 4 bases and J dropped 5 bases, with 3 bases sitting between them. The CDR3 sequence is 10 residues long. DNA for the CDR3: TGCAGTGCTACAGACAATGAGCAGTTCTTC. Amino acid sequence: CSATDNEQFF.

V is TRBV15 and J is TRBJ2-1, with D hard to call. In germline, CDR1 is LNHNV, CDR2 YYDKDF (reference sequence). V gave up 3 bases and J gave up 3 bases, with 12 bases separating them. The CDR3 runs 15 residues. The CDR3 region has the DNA TGTGCCACCAGCAGTTCAGGATCGTACTACAATGAGCAGTTCTTC. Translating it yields CATSSSGSYYNEQFF.

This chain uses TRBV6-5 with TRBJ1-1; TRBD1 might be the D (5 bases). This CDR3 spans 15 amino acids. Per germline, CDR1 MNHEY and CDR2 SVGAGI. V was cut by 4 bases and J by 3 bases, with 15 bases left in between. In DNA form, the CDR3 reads TGTGCCAGCAGTTTCCCCCAGGGAGGTGACACTGAAGCTTTCTTT. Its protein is CASSFPQGGDTEAFF.

The CDR3 region has the DNA TGTGCCAGCAGAACGACTCAAACGCGAGAGCCCCAGCATTTT. Protein sequence: CASRTTQTREPQHF. The V call is TRBV6-5, the J call TRBJ1-5; D is unresolved. With 6 bases removed from V and 8 bases from J, the gap between germline ends came to 17 bases. The CDR3 spans 14 residues. Germline V gene data show CDR1 as MNHEY and CDR2 as SVGAGI.

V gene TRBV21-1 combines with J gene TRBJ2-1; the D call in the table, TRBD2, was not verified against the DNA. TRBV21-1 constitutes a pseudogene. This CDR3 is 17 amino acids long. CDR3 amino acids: CASTQTTSGEPNNEQFF. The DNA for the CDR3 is TGTGCCAGCACCCAAACAACTAGCGGGGAACCCAACAATGAGCAGTTCTTC.

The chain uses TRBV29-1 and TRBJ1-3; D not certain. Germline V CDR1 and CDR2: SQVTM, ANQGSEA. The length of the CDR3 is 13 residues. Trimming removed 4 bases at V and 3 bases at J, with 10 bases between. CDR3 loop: CSVVKELGNTIYF. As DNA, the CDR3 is TGCAGCGTTGTAAAAGAACTTGGAAACACCATATATTTT.

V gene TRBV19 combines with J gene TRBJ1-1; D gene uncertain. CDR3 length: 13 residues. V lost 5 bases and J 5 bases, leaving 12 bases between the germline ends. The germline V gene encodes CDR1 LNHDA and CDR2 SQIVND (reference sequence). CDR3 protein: CASSLDLGTEAFF. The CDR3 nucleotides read TGTGCCAGTAGTCTCGACCTAGGAACTGAAGCTTTCTTT.

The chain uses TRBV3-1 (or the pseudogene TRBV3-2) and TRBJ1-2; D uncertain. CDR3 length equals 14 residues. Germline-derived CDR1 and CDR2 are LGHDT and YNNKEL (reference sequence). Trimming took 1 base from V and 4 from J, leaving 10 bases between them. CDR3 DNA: TGTGCCAGCAGCCAAGGAAAGGCGGGCTATGGCTACACCTTC. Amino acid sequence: CASSQGKAGYGYTF.

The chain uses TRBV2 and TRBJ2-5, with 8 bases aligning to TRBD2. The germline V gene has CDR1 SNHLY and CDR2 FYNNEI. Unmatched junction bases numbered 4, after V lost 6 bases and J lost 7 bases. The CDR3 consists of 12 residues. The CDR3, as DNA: TGTGCCAGCAGACTAGCGGAGGCGACCCAGTACTTC. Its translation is CASRLAEATQYF.

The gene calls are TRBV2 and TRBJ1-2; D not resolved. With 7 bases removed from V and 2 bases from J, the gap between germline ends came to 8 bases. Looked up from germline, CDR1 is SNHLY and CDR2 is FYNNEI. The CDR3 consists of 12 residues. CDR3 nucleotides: TGTGCCAGCAAGGAGGGAAACTATGGCTACACCTTC. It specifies CASKEGNYGYTF.

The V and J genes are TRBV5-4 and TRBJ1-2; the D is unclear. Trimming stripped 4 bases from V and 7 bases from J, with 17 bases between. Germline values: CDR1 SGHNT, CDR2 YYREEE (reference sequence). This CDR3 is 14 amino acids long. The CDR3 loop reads CASSPGSRDGGYTF. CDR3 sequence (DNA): TGTGCCAGCAGCCCTGGCAGCCGGGATGGTGGCTACACCTTC.